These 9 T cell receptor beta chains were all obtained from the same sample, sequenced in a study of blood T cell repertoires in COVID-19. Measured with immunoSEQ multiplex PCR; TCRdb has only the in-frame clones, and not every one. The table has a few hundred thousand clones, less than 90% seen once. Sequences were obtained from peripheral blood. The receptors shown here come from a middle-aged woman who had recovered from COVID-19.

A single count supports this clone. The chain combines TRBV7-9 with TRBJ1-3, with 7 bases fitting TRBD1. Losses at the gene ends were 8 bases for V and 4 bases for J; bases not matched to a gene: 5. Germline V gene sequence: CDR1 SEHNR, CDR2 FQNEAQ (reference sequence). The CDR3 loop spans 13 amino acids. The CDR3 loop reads CASPQGPGNTIYF. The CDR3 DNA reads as TGTGCCAGCCCACAGGGGCCGGGAAACACCATATATTTT.

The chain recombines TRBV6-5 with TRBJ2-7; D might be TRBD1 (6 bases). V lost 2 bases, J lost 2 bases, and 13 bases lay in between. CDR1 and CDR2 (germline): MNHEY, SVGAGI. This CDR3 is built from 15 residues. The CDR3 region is CASSYGAGETYEQYF. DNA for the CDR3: TGTGCCAGCAGTTACGGGGCAGGGGAAACCTACGAGCAGTACTTC.

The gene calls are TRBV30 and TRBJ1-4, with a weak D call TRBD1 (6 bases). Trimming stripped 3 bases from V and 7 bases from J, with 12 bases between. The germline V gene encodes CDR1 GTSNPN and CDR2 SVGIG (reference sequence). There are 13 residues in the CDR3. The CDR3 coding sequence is TGTGCCTGGAGATACAAAGGGGGTGAAAAACTGTTTTTT. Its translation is CAWRYKGGEKLFF.

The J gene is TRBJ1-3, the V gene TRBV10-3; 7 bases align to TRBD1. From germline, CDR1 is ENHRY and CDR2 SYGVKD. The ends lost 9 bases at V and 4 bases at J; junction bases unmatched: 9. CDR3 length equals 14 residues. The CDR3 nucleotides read TGTGCCATAAGTTCTGGACAGGAAGGAAACACCATATATTTT. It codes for CAISSGQEGNTIYF.

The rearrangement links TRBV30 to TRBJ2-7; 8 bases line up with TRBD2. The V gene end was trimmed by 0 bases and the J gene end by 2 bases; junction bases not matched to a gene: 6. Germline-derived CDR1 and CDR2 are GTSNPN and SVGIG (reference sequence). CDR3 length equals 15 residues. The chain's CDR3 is CAWSVAGGRTYEQYF. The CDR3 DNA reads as TGTGCCTGGAGTGTTGCGGGGGGCAGGACCTACGAGCAGTACTTC.

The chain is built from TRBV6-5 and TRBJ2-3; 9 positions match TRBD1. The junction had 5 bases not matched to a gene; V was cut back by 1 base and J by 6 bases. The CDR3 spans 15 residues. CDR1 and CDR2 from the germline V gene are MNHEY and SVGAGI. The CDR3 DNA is TGTGCCAGCAGTTACTTAACACAGGGGGCGGATACGCAGTATTTT. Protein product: CASSYLTQGADTQYF.

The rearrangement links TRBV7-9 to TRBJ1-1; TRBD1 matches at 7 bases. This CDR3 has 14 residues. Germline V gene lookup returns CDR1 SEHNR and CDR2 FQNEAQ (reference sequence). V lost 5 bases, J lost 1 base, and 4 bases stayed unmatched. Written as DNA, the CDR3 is TGTGCCAGCAGCCCGCGGACAGGGAACACTGAAGCTTTCTTT. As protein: CASSPRTGNTEAFF.

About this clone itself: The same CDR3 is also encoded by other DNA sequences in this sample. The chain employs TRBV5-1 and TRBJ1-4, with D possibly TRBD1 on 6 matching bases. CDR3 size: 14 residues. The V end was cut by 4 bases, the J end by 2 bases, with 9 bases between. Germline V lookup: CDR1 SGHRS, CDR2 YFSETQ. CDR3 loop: CASSPGATNEKLFF. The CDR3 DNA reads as TGCGCCAGCAGCCCAGGGGCGACTAATGAAAAACTGTTTTTT.

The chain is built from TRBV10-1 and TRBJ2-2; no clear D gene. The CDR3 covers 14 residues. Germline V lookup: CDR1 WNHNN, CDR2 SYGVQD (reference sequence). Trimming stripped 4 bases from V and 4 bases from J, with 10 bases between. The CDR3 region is CASSGPRGTGELFF. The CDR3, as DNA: TGCGCCAGCAGTGGACCTAGAGGCACCGGGGAGCTGTTTTTT.